This entry lists 11 T cell receptor beta chains sequenced from one sample in a study of tumor and adjacent non-tumor tissue in lung cancer. RNA was extracted from bulk tissue without any cell sorting. TCRbeta libraries were built with three rounds of nested PCR, modified from ARM-PCR. Using its own MiXCR run on the multiplex PCR reads, TCRdb lists one record per CDR3 protein. This sample yields 70,000 or so distinct CDR3 sequences, of which 60% are seen a single time; roughly a fifth belongs to the top ten. Sequencing was carried out using lung tumor tissue. Receptors originate from a man aged 45-60 years with non-small cell lung cancer.

This clonotype was found once. The CDR3 loop is CSARDFQGVRETQYF. CDR3 nucleotide sequence: TGCAGTGCTAGAGACTTTCAAGGGGTGAGAGAGACCCAGTACTTC. The rearrangement links TRBV20-1 to TRBJ2-5; the D gene is possibly TRBD1 (5 bases). V was pared by 0 bases and J by 4 bases, with 15 bases between. CDR3 length: 15 residues. Germline assignment: CDR1 DFQATT and CDR2 SNEGSKA (reference sequence).

This clonotype was counted ten times or more. This sequence joins TRBV10-3 and TRBJ2-7; 11 positions match TRBD1. Germline V gives CDR1 ENHRY, CDR2 SYGVKD. The CDR3 contains 17 residues. Trimming removed 3 bases from V and 1 base from J; junction bases left unmatched: 8. CDR3 in amino acids: CAISDNPGTGGSYEQYF. DNA for the CDR3: TGTGCCATCAGTGATAATCCCGGGACAGGGGGTTCCTACGAGCAGTACTTC.

The rearrangement uses TRBV7-9 and TRBJ2-5; TRBD2 might be the D (6 bases). This CDR3 region has 13 residues. Trimming shortened V by 3 bases and J by 5 bases, and 10 bases separated the two germline ends. CDR1 is SEHNR and CDR2 is FQNEAQ in the germline V gene (reference sequence). In DNA form, the CDR3 reads TGTGCCAGCAGCTTCAGCGCGGGGGAGACCCAGTACTTC. Translating it yields CASSFSAGETQYF. Complete variable domain (other parts from reference TRBV7-9 and TRBJ2-5): DTGVSQNPRHKITKRGQNVTFRCDPISEHNRLYWYRQTLGQGPEFLTYFQNEAQLEKSRLLSDRFSAERPKGSFSTLEIQRTEQGDSAMYLCASSFSAGETQYFGPGTRLLVL.

This clonotype has a handful of counts. A much larger clone sits a single nucleotide away, making a read error possible. The V gene is TRBV10-3, the J gene TRBJ2-3; no reliable D call. This CDR3 comprises 15 residues. In germline, CDR1 is ENHRY, CDR2 SYGVKD. As DNA, the CDR3 is TGTACCATCAGTGCCGCTAACTCCCCCACAGATACGCAGTATTTT. It yields the protein CTISAANSPTDTQYF.

As concerns this clonotype: Just one base apart from a much larger clone, this may be a read error. No conserved phenylalanine or tryptophan is present at the end of the CDR3, so a read error is the likely explanation. The chain is built from TRBV12-3 or TRBV12-4 and TRBJ1-5; no clear D gene. Deletions cut 3 bases from V and 1 base from J, with 7 bases between. CDR3 length: 14 residues. The CDR3: CASSFDVSNQPQHL. The CDR3 DNA reads TGTGCCAGCAGTTTCGACGTGAGCAATCAGCCCCAGCATCTT.

The table lists this clonotype with a few counts. Germline and junction disagree at one end, which may indicate a read error. The chain joins TRBV11-2 to TRBJ2-1; D call uncertain. The CDR3 consists of 10 residues. The germline V gene has CDR1 SGHAT and CDR2 FQNNGV. The CDR3 region has the DNA TGTACCAGCAGCTTAAGTGAGCAGTTCTTC. It translates to CTSSLSEQFF. Using reference TRBV11-2 and TRBJ2-1 for the parts outside the CDR3, the full variable domain is EAGVAQSPRYKIIEKRQSVAFWCNPISGHATLYWYQQILGQGPKLLIQFQNNGVVDDSQLPKDRFSAERLKGVDSTLKIQPAKLEDSAVYLCTSSLSEQFFGPGTRLTVL.

For this clonotype: A read error may produce the germline difference seen at one junction end. V and J are TRBV11-2 and TRBJ2-7; D gene unclear. This CDR3 is 11 amino acids long. CDR1 and CDR2 from the germline V gene are SGHAT and FQNNGV. The CDR3 here is CAGSLGYEQYF. The DNA of the CDR3 is TGTGCCGGCAGCTTGGGTTACGAGCAGTACTTC.

Comment on this clonotype: Since a much larger clone is just one base distant, this may be a read error. This chain connects TRBV6-2 or TRBV6-3 to TRBJ2-5; TRBD2 agrees at 11 bases. The CDR3 has 15 amino acids. The V segment lost 5 bases and the J segment 7 bases; nucleotides outside the gene matches: 9. The germline V gene has CDR1 MNHEY and CDR2 SVGEGT. The CDR3 bases are TGTGCCAGCAGTCCGGGACTAGCGGTAGTCGGGACCCAGTACTTC. Residues: CASSPGLAVVGTQYF.

Worth noting for this clonotype: The junction departs from the called germline gene at one end, perhaps through a read error. The rearrangement joins TRBV5-6 to TRBJ2-3; 9 bases agree with TRBD2. Germline V gives CDR1 SGHDT, CDR2 YYEEEE. The CDR3 totals 17 residues. CDR3 bases: TGTGCCAGCAGCTTGTCTAGCGGGATGATAAGCACAGATACACAGTATTTT. It translates to CASSLSSGMISTDTQYF.

The sample holds many counts of this clonotype. The chain uses TRBV10-3 and TRBJ1-2; D is perhaps TRBD1 (6 bases). Trimming removed 6 bases from V and 7 bases from J, with 15 bases in between. The germline V gene has CDR1 ENHRY and CDR2 SYGVKD. The CDR3 length is 13 residues. CDR3 bases: TGTGCCATCAGCACAGGGACCGCTGGTGGCTACACCTTC. It specifies CAISTGTAGGYTF.

This clonotype was counted many times. This chain joins TRBV28 and TRBJ1-1; TRBD1 is a possible D gene (6 bases). Trimming took off 3 bases at V and 4 bases at J, with 15 bases between the two ends. Per germline, CDR1 MDHEN and CDR2 SYDVKM. This CDR3 contains 15 residues. CDR3 residues: CASSFDRGSGTEAFF. The CDR3 region has the DNA TGTGCCAGCAGTTTTGATAGGGGGTCGGGCACTGAAGCTTTCTTT.